Listed below are T cell receptor beta chains from one sample, sequenced in a study of long-term antiretroviral therapy in people with HIV. The method was immunoSEQ multiplex PCR; TCRdb's version includes in-frame clones alone and lacks a portion of them. The table has some 30,000 clones, roughly nine tenths seen once. The sample in question was unsorted PBMCs, obtained 1.1 years after starting antiretroviral therapy. These receptors originate from a man aged 18 to 35 with HIV. CDR3s include the opening cysteine and the closing phenylalanine or tryptophan. D genes are given only for firm matches. The size of a clone is reported for some rows only, either as once, few or many, or as a class for expanded clones.

clone_size | j_call | v_call | d_call | cdr3_aa | cdr3_nt
NA | TRBJ2-1 | TRBV7-3 | TRBD2 | CASSLLAGGPNEQFF | TGTGCCAGCAGCTTACTAGCGGGGGGCCCTAATGAGCAGTTCTTC
NA | TRBJ2-1 | TRBV2 | TRBD2 | CASIILERELNNEQFF | TGTGCCAGCATCATTCTCGAGCGGGAGTTAAATAATGAGCAGTTCTTC
NA | TRBJ2-3 | TRBV5-1 | NA | CASSLPGHRTDTQYF | TGCGCCAGCAGCCTACCGGGACATCGCACAGATACGCAGTATTTT
NA | TRBJ2-5 | TRBV5-1 | TRBD2 | CASSLGTLAGSQETQYF | TGCGCCAGCAGCTTGGGAACACTAGCGGGGAGCCAAGAGACCCAGTACTTC
once | TRBJ2-7 | TRBV28 | TRBD2 | CASSLLTSGSSYEQYF | TGTGCCAGCAGTTTGTTAACTAGCGGCTCCTCCTACGAGCAGTACTTC
NA | TRBJ2-2 | TRBV30 | TRBD2 | CAWSVIGTSSGELFF | TGTGCCTGGAGTGTAATTGGGACTAGTTCTGGGGAGCTGTTTTTT
NA | TRBJ1-5 | TRBV6-1 | NA | CASSEAMGYSNQPQHF | TGTGCCAGCAGTGAAGCGATGGGTTATAGCAATCAGCCCCAGCATTTT
NA | TRBJ2-7 | TRBV5-8 | NA | CASSSLHSDYEQYF | TGTGCCAGCAGCTCCCTACACAGTGACTACGAGCAGTACTTC
NA | TRBJ2-5 | TRBV2 | NA | CASKGARGAGAQYF | TGTGCCAGCAAAGGGGCCCGCGGGGCTGGGGCCCAGTACTTC
NA | TRBJ2-2 | TRBV11-3 | NA | CASSLGGTGELFF | TGTGCCAGCAGCTTAGGGGGAACCGGGGAGCTGTTTTTT
NA | TRBJ2-7 | TRBV12-5 | NA | CASAPNLTGLSYEQYF | TGTGCTAGTGCCCCCAATCTTACAGGGCTCTCCTACGAGCAGTACTTC
NA | TRBJ2-1 | TRBV7-2 | NA | CASSLGGLGRGEDEQFF | TGTGCCAGCAGCTTAGGTGGTTTAGGCAGGGGGGAGGATGAGCAGTTCTTC
NA | TRBJ1-1 | TRBV2 | TRBD1 | CASRDKYGTGNTEAFF | TGTGCCAGCAGAGATAAGTACGGGACAGGGAACACTGAAGCTTTCTTT
NA | TRBJ2-1 | TRBV5-1 | TRBD2 | CASSLFLAGNNEQFF | TGCGCCAGCAGCTTGTTCCTAGCGGGGAACAATGAGCAGTTCTTC
NA | TRBJ2-7 | TRBV10-3 | NA | CAISADLYEQYF | TGTGCCATCAGTGCCGATCTCTACGAGCAGTACTTC
NA | TRBJ1-4 | TRBV18 | NA | CASSPPVTLNDEKLFF | TGTGCCAGCTCACCACCAGTGACCCTAAACGATGAAAAACTGTTTTTT
NA | TRBJ2-7 | TRBV6-1 | NA | CASSVVPGDEQYF | TGTGCCAGCAGTGTTGTACCGGGGGACGAGCAGTACTTC
NA | TRBJ2-7 | TRBV10-1 | NA | CASSEKVLRYF | TGCGCCAGCAGTGAAAAGGTTCTGAGGTACTTC
NA | TRBJ1-1 | TRBV19 | NA | CASSKGQILEAFF | TGTGCCAGTAGTAAGGGGCAAATCCTTGAAGCTTTCTTT
few | TRBJ1-1 | TRBV6-5 | TRBD1 | CASSYSAGGTEAFF | TGTGCCAGCAGTTACTCGGCAGGGGGGACTGAAGCTTTCTTT
NA | TRBJ1-2 | TRBV7-8 | NA | CASSLVGRGTNYGYTF | TGTGCCAGCAGCTTAGTGGGGAGAGGGACCAACTATGGCTACACCTTC
NA | TRBJ2-7 | TRBV28 | NA | CASSLGLGYEQYF | TGTGCCAGCTCCCTCGGGCTTGGGTACGAGCAGTACTTC
NA | TRBJ2-2 | TRBV27 | NA | CASSLKNTGELFF | TGTGCCAGCAGTTTAAAAAACACCGGGGAGCTGTTTTTT
NA | TRBJ2-7 | TRBV7-8 | NA | CASSRDSTYEQYF | TGTGCCAGCAGCAGGGACTCAACCTACGAGCAGTACTTC
NA | TRBJ2-5 | TRBV5-1 | NA | CASSLGNYQETQYF | TGCGCCAGCAGCTTGGGAAATTACCAAGAGACCCAGTACTTC
NA | TRBJ2-5 | TRBV14 | NA | CASSQILQGSQYF | TGTGCCAGCAGCCAAATCCTTCAGGGGTCCCAGTACTTC
NA | TRBJ2-2 | TRBV14 | NA | CASSLNHRVAGELFF | TGTGCCAGCAGCCTGAACCACAGGGTAGCCGGGGAGCTGTTTTTT
NA | TRBJ2-3 | TRBV7-9 | NA | CASSLWGPRGTDTQYF | TGTGCCAGCAGCTTATGGGGACCCAGAGGGACAGATACGCAGTATTTT
NA | TRBJ2-3 | TRBV27 | TRBD1 | CASSLTGPTDTQYF | TGTGCCAGCAGCCTGACAGGGCCCACAGATACGCAGTATTTT